This is a list of T cell receptor beta chains from one sample in a study of identical twins. TCRdb re-called the 5' RACE reads with MiXCR, one entry per CDR3 protein. The table lists about 660,000 distinct CDR3 sequences, roughly 8% of them singletons. These data were likewise used in another study, on yellow fever vaccine responses in identical twins.

The sequencing sample was made of PBMCs. These receptors were collected from a woman aged 18-29 years in good health. The CDR3 runs from the conserved cysteine through the conserved F or W. A D gene is named only where the DNA matches it firmly. A row's size may be missing; if present it is once, few, many or a size class.

v_call: TRBV7-2
d_call: NA
j_call: TRBJ2-5
clone_size: many
cdr3_nt: TGTGCCAGCAGCTCATCGGGGCAAGAGACCCAGTACTTC
cdr3_aa: CASSSSGQETQYF

v_call: TRBV12-3/TRBV12-4
d_call: NA
j_call: TRBJ2-3
clone_size: many
cdr3_nt: TGTGCCAGCACTCCATTCGCGGGCCTGGCAGATACGCAGTATTTT
cdr3_aa: CASTPFAGLADTQYF

v_call: TRBV15
d_call: TRBD1
j_call: TRBJ1-2
clone_size: many
cdr3_nt: TGTGCCACCAGCGGAGCAGGGGGCGCGGAGGGCTACACCTTC
cdr3_aa: CATSGAGGAEGYTF

v_call: TRBV3-1
d_call: NA
j_call: TRBJ1-5
clone_size: few
cdr3_nt: TGTGCCAGCAGCCAAGATGCCCCAGGCGGCCAGCCCCAGCATTTT
cdr3_aa: CASSQDAPGGQPQHF

v_call: TRBV6-2/TRBV6-3
d_call: TRBD1
j_call: TRBJ1-1
clone_size: many
cdr3_nt: TGTGCCAGCAGTTACTTCAGGGGGCGGATGAACACTGAAGCTTTCTTT
cdr3_aa: CASSYFRGRMNTEAFF

v_call: TRBV6-2/TRBV6-3
d_call: NA
j_call: TRBJ1-5
clone_size: NA
cdr3_nt: TGTGCCAGCAGACGGGACGGGGTTGGCAATCAGCCCCAGCATTTT
cdr3_aa: CASRRDGVGNQPQHF

v_call: TRBV27
d_call: NA
j_call: TRBJ2-2
clone_size: NA
cdr3_nt: TGTGCCAGCAGTTTCGGTGTAGGAGGCACCGGGGAGCTGTTTTTT
cdr3_aa: CASSFGVGGTGELFF

v_call: TRBV30
d_call: NA
j_call: TRBJ2-3
clone_size: few
cdr3_nt: TGTGCCTGGAGAGCTACTAGCACAGATACGCAGTATTTT
cdr3_aa: CAWRATSTDTQYF

v_call: TRBV7-9
d_call: TRBD2
j_call: TRBJ2-7
clone_size: NA
cdr3_nt: TGTGCCAGCAGCTTACTAGCGGGACCCTCCTACGAGCAGTACTTC
cdr3_aa: CASSLLAGPSYEQYF

v_call: TRBV7-9
d_call: NA
j_call: TRBJ1-2
clone_size: NA
cdr3_nt: TGTGCCAGCACCCCGCGAACATATGGCTATGGCTACACCTTC
cdr3_aa: CASTPRTYGYGYTF

v_call: TRBV4-3
d_call: NA
j_call: TRBJ2-2
clone_size: many
cdr3_nt: TGCGCCAGCAGCCAAGATCCGGGGTACACCGGGGAGCTGTTTTTT
cdr3_aa: CASSQDPGYTGELFF

v_call: TRBV3-1
d_call: TRBD2
j_call: TRBJ2-2
clone_size: NA
cdr3_nt: TGTGCCAGCCGGGCAAGGGGAGGGGTCGATGGTATCGGGGAGCTGTTTTTT
cdr3_aa: CASRARGGVDGIGELFF

v_call: TRBV2
d_call: NA
j_call: TRBJ2-2
clone_size: NA
cdr3_nt: TGTGCCAGCATTCCGGCCGGGACTTCACAATTCACAAACACCGGGGAGCTGTTTTTT
cdr3_aa: CASIPAGTSQFTNTGELFF

v_call: TRBV3-1
d_call: TRBD2
j_call: TRBJ2-1
clone_size: NA
cdr3_nt: TGTGCCAGCAGCCGCAATTTCGGGACTATCATCCGCAATGAGCAGTTCTTC
cdr3_aa: CASSRNFGTIIRNEQFF

v_call: TRBV12-3/TRBV12-4
d_call: TRBD2
j_call: TRBJ2-3
clone_size: NA
cdr3_nt: TGTGCCAGCAGACCCGGACTAGCGGGAGGCCGGAATACGCAGTATTTT
cdr3_aa: CASRPGLAGGRNTQYF

v_call: TRBV7-8
d_call: NA
j_call: TRBJ2-3
clone_size: few
cdr3_nt: TGTGCCAGCAGCTTATACGGTGCCGCTACCACAGATACGCAGTATTTT
cdr3_aa: CASSLYGAATTDTQYF

v_call: TRBV5-1
d_call: NA
j_call: TRBJ2-2
clone_size: NA
cdr3_nt: TGCGCCAGTAAAGTAGGACAGCCGAACACCGGGGAGCTGTTTTTT
cdr3_aa: CASKVGQPNTGELFF

v_call: TRBV20-1
d_call: NA
j_call: TRBJ2-4
clone_size: few
cdr3_nt: TGCAGTGCTAGAGGGATAGGGGGGGGCAAAAACATTCAGTACTTC
cdr3_aa: CSARGIGGGKNIQYF

v_call: TRBV27
d_call: NA
j_call: TRBJ1-1
clone_size: NA
cdr3_nt: TGTGCCAGCACCCACGGGGGACTCACTGAAGCTTTCTTT
cdr3_aa: CASTHGGLTEAFF

v_call: TRBV4-3
d_call: NA
j_call: TRBJ2-1
clone_size: NA
cdr3_nt: TGCGCCAGCAGCCAAGATAGGCTTTCGGACTACAATGAGCAGTTCTTC
cdr3_aa: CASSQDRLSDYNEQFF

v_call: TRBV29-1
d_call: TRBD2
j_call: TRBJ2-5
clone_size: many
cdr3_nt: TGCAGCGGGGGACTAGCGGGAGTAGGGGAGACCCAGTACTTC
cdr3_aa: CSGGLAGVGETQYF

v_call: TRBV14
d_call: NA
j_call: TRBJ2-7
clone_size: few
cdr3_nt: TGTGCCAGCAGCCCTTTCTCCCCCTACGAGCAGTACTTC
cdr3_aa: CASSPFSPYEQYF

v_call: TRBV5-6
d_call: NA
j_call: TRBJ2-3
clone_size: many
cdr3_nt: TGTGCCAGCAGCTTGAGGGTCTCAGATACGCAGTATTTT
cdr3_aa: CASSLRVSDTQYF

v_call: TRBV11-2
d_call: TRBD2
j_call: TRBJ2-7
clone_size: NA
cdr3_nt: TGTGCCAGCAGCTTAGATCTGGCGGGAGGCAACGAGCAGTACTTC
cdr3_aa: CASSLDLAGGNEQYF

v_call: TRBV10-3
d_call: NA
j_call: TRBJ1-3
clone_size: NA
cdr3_nt: TGTGCCATCAGTGAGTCTTATCTTCCTGGAAACACCATATATTTT
cdr3_aa: CAISESYLPGNTIYF

v_call: TRBV5-5
d_call: TRBD2
j_call: TRBJ2-3
clone_size: NA
cdr3_nt: TGTGCCAGCAGCTTGGTTCCTAGCGGGGGCAGTCGCACAGATACGCAGTATTTT
cdr3_aa: CASSLVPSGGSRTDTQYF

v_call: TRBV5-6
d_call: TRBD2
j_call: TRBJ2-7
clone_size: NA
cdr3_nt: TGTGCCAGCAACCCTAGCGGGGGGCCCTACGAGCAGTACTTC
cdr3_aa: CASNPSGGPYEQYF

v_call: TRBV10-3
d_call: TRBD2
j_call: TRBJ2-7
clone_size: few
cdr3_nt: TGTGCCACCGGGACTAGCGGGGGGGTCTCCTACGAGCAGTACTTC
cdr3_aa: CATGTSGGVSYEQYF

v_call: TRBV4-2
d_call: TRBD1
j_call: TRBJ2-2
clone_size: NA
cdr3_nt: TGTGCCAGCAGCCAAGACCCCGGGACAGGGGAAACCGGGGAGCTGTTTTTT
cdr3_aa: CASSQDPGTGETGELFF

v_call: TRBV20-1
d_call: NA
j_call: TRBJ2-6
clone_size: few
cdr3_nt: TGCAGTGCTAGAGATCCAATGTCTGGGGCCAACGTCCTGACTTTC
cdr3_aa: CSARDPMSGANVLTF

v_call: TRBV7-2
d_call: TRBD2
j_call: TRBJ2-3
clone_size: NA
cdr3_nt: TGTGCCAGCAGCTTAGTGGCTCTAGCGGGGGGGCCAGATACGCAGTATTTT
cdr3_aa: CASSLVALAGGPDTQYF

v_call: TRBV27
d_call: TRBD1
j_call: TRBJ2-7
clone_size: NA
cdr3_nt: TGTGCCAGCAGTTCGATGACAGGGAACTCCTACGAGCAGTACTTC
cdr3_aa: CASSSMTGNSYEQYF

v_call: TRBV29-1
d_call: NA
j_call: TRBJ1-2
clone_size: few
cdr3_nt: TGCAGCGGTTTTGGAAATGGCTACACCTTC
cdr3_aa: CSGFGNGYTF

v_call: TRBV12-3/TRBV12-4
d_call: NA
j_call: TRBJ2-2
clone_size: many
cdr3_nt: TGTGCCAGCAGTTTGGTGACAGACACCGGGGAGCTGTTTTTT
cdr3_aa: CASSLVTDTGELFF

v_call: TRBV29-1
d_call: TRBD1
j_call: TRBJ2-6
clone_size: few
cdr3_nt: TGCAGCGTCTGGACAGGGGAAGCATCTGGGGCCAACGTCCTGACTTTC
cdr3_aa: CSVWTGEASGANVLTF

v_call: TRBV18
d_call: NA
j_call: TRBJ2-7
clone_size: NA
cdr3_nt: TGTGCCAGCTCAGAAGGAGGGAGCGCCTACGAGCAGTACTTC
cdr3_aa: CASSEGGSAYEQYF

v_call: TRBV12-3/TRBV12-4
d_call: NA
j_call: TRBJ1-2
clone_size: NA
cdr3_nt: TGTGCCAGCACCACGGGTCAGGGGTTCGATGGCTACACCTTC
cdr3_aa: CASTTGQGFDGYTF

v_call: TRBV3-1
d_call: TRBD2
j_call: TRBJ2-7
clone_size: many
cdr3_nt: TGTGCCAGCAGCCAAGATGGGGCGGGGGGGCGCGAGCAGTACTTC
cdr3_aa: CASSQDGAGGREQYF

v_call: TRBV12-3/TRBV12-4
d_call: NA
j_call: TRBJ2-7
clone_size: many
cdr3_nt: TGTGCCAGCAGTTTAGGGGGGGCACGCTACGAGCAGTACTTC
cdr3_aa: CASSLGGARYEQYF

v_call: TRBV5-1
d_call: TRBD2
j_call: TRBJ2-1
clone_size: few
cdr3_nt: TGCGCCAGCAGCGGGGGAGGGGCCTACAATGAGCAGTTCTTC
cdr3_aa: CASSGGGAYNEQFF

v_call: TRBV12-3/TRBV12-4
d_call: NA
j_call: TRBJ1-1
clone_size: many
cdr3_nt: TGTGCCAGCAGTTTACTCAGGGCCACTGAAGCTTTCTTT
cdr3_aa: CASSLLRATEAFF

v_call: TRBV12-3/TRBV12-4
d_call: NA
j_call: TRBJ1-2
clone_size: NA
cdr3_nt: TGTGCCAGCACCTCCGGCGGAGCTAACTATGGCTACACCTTC
cdr3_aa: CASTSGGANYGYTF

v_call: TRBV19
d_call: NA
j_call: TRBJ2-7
clone_size: NA
cdr3_nt: TGTGCCAGTAGTTTCGACACTTACTCCTACGAGCAGTACTTC
cdr3_aa: CASSFDTYSYEQYF

v_call: TRBV13
d_call: NA
j_call: TRBJ1-6
clone_size: NA
cdr3_nt: TGTGCCAGCAGCAAAGGGGATCGAATGGGGTCACCCCTCCACTTT
cdr3_aa: CASSKGDRMGSPLHF

v_call: TRBV11-2
d_call: NA
j_call: TRBJ2-2
clone_size: many
cdr3_nt: TGTGCCAGCAGCTTAAATCATCTGAGGACAGCGAACACCGGGGAGCTGTTTTTT
cdr3_aa: CASSLNHLRTANTGELFF

v_call: TRBV28
d_call: NA
j_call: TRBJ1-2
clone_size: many
cdr3_nt: TGTGCCAGCAGTTTTTTTCGGACAAGTACTAACTATGGCTACACCTTC
cdr3_aa: CASSFFRTSTNYGYTF

v_call: TRBV5-1
d_call: NA
j_call: TRBJ2-1
clone_size: few
cdr3_nt: TGCGCCAGCAGCGCAGCGGCCTGGGACAATGAGCAGTTCTTC
cdr3_aa: CASSAAAWDNEQFF

v_call: TRBV7-2
d_call: NA
j_call: TRBJ2-1
clone_size: NA
cdr3_nt: TGTGCCAGCAGCTTTCAGGTGGACAATGAGCAGTTCTTC
cdr3_aa: CASSFQVDNEQFF

v_call: TRBV20-1
d_call: TRBD2
j_call: TRBJ2-4
clone_size: NA
cdr3_nt: TGCAGTGCTCCAGCGGGGTTAGCCAAAAACATTCAGTACTTC
cdr3_aa: CSAPAGLAKNIQYF

v_call: TRBV5-1
d_call: NA
j_call: TRBJ1-1
clone_size: NA
cdr3_nt: TGCGCCAGCAGCTTGTTGGGCCCGGTGAACACTGAAGCTTTCTTT
cdr3_aa: CASSLLGPVNTEAFF